The sequence of this T cell receptor beta chain was determined in a study of Graves' ophthalmopathy and Graves' hyperthyroidism. From RNA, the CDR3 regions of TCR beta chains were amplified and sequenced. HTBI-primed first-round RT-PCR preceded second-round multiplex PCR. Using its own MiXCR run on the multiplex PCR reads, TCRdb lists one record per CDR3 protein. In the table there are some 390,000 distinct CDR3 sequences, around 18% of which are singletons. This clonotype occurred many times. Clinical symptoms, serum thyroxine, TRAb, thyroid ultrasound and orbital computed tomography formed the basis of diagnosis. Sequences were obtained from peripheral blood. This TCR came from a woman between 18 and 29 years old with Graves' ophthalmopathy.

The DNA for the CDR3 is TGTGCCAGCAGTGATGGCGCGGGTCAGCCCCAGCATTTT. This codes for CASSDGAGQPQHF. The chain is built from TRBV28 and TRBJ1-5; D call uncertain. Germline V gene lookup returns CDR1 MDHEN and CDR2 SYDVKM. Trimming left V 5 bases short and J 6 bases short, with 11 bases between. CDR3 length: 13 amino acids.